Detailed here is one T cell receptor beta chain. Its antigen remains unidentified. This sample is drawn from a study of T cells expressing NK-cell markers. Study-wide results and limits: The same clonotypes also predominated in the CD3+CD56-NKG2C+ fraction of a handful of donors.

TCRdb reanalyzed the 5' RACE reads and collapses them to one entry per CDR3 protein, without DNA. This sample carries 500,000 to 700,000 distinct CDR3 sequences, with approximately 3.6% going to the ten biggest clones. This CDR3 region has 14 residues. Germline loops: CDR1 MGHDK, CDR2 SYGVNS. The material sequenced was blood T cells: a sorted CD56 or NKG2C T cell subset, CD4+ or CD8+ T cells, or bulk PBMC T cells (not recorded which). V is TRBV25-1 and J is TRBJ2-5. This receptor was obtained from a man younger than 35 in good health. The chain's CDR3 is CASSELGSQETQYF.